This T cell receptor (beta chain) was identified during a study of low-dose radiotherapy and immunotherapy resistance in tumors. The wider study: A total of 13 Gy over 26 weeks was given to Cohort 2 as 1 Gy per fraction every two weeks.

CDR3 length: 14 amino acids. Trimming took off 3 bases at V and 1 base at J, with 9 bases between the two ends. In germline, CDR1 is LGHNA, CDR2 YNFKEQ. Time point defined: after trial treatment. Treatment noted: LDRT plus nivolumab, ipilimumab, low-dose cyclophosphamide and aspirin (RACIN trial). This clonotype has at least ten counts. With TRAV- and TRBV-specific primers, first-strand cDNA was made, covering the alpha and beta chains. TCR amplification used around 19 PCR cycles, a constant-region primer and a V-primer adapter. TCRdb processed the reads anew with MiXCR; each CDR3 protein has one entry. In the table there are tens of thousands of distinct CDR3 sequences, less than 25% of which are singletons.

The specimen comprised PBMCs, sampled after low-dose radiotherapy plus immunotherapy. This clonotype was sampled from a female donor with ovarian cancer. The V and J genes are TRBV4-2 and TRBJ2-5; D might be TRBD1 or TRBD2, each matching 5 bases. The CDR3 region has the DNA TGTGCCAGCAGCCAGGACGGGACCCAAGAGACCCAGTACTTC. Translating gives CASSQDGTQETQYF.